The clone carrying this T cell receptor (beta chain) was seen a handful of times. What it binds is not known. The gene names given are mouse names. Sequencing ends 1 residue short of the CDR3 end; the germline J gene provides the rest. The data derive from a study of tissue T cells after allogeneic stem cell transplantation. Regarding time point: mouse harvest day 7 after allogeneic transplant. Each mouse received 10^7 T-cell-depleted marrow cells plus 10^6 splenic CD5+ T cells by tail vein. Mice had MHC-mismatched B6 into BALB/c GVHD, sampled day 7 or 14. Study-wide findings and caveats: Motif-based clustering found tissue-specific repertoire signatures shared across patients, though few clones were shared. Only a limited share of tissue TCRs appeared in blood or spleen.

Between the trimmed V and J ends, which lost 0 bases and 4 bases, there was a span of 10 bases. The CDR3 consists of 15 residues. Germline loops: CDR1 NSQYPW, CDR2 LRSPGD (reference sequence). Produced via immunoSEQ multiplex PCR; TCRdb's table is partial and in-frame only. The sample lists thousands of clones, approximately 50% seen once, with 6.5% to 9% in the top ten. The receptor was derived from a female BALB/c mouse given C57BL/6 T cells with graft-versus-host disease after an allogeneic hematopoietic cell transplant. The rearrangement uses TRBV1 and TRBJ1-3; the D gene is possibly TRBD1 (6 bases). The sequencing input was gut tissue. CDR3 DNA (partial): TGCACCTGCAGTGCAGATCAGGGGACGGGAAATACGCTCTAT. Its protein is CTCSADQGTGNTLY. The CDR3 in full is CTCSADQGTGNTLYF.